Listed below are T cell receptor beta chains from one sample, sequenced in a study of shared clonotypes between healthy human individuals. The assay was immunoSEQ multiplex PCR, and TCRdb's table has in-frame clones only and misses some. The sample consists of about 2.3 million clones, around 93% of them appearing once. Sequencing was performed on naive CD4+ T cells from PBMCs. These receptors all come from a young man in good health. Some clones in this sample may be carry-over from other donors' samples. CDR3s include the opening cysteine and the closing phenylalanine or tryptophan. The D gene is left open where the match is weak. For some rows the clone size is stated as once, few or many, or as a class when expanded; others skip it.

size: -; V: TRBV28; J: TRBJ1-2; D: -; DNA: TGTGCCAGCAGTCCGTCAACCAGAGACTATGGCTACACCTTC; CDR3: CASSPSTRDYGYTF
size: -; V: TRBV18; J: TRBJ1-5; D: -; DNA: TGTGCCAGCTCACTAGCAGACCCCGGTCAGCCCCAGCATTTT; CDR3: CASSLADPGQPQHF
size: -; V: TRBV5-1; J: TRBJ2-7; D: TRBD2; DNA: TGCGCCAGCAGCCCCACTAGCGGGAGAAGCTACGAGCAGTACTTC; CDR3: CASSPTSGRSYEQYF
size: -; V: TRBV11-2; J: TRBJ1-2; D: -; DNA: TGTGCCAGCAGCTCTATCAGAACCTCGGACCTCACCGACGAACGTGGCTACACCTTC; CDR3: CASSSIRTSDLTDERGYTF
size: -; V: TRBV28; J: TRBJ2-2; D: TRBD1; DNA: TGTGCCAGCAGTCCTGACAGGGCGGCCGGGGAGCTGTTTTTT; CDR3: CASSPDRAAGELFF
size: once; V: TRBV4-3; J: TRBJ2-3; D: TRBD1; DNA: TGCGCCAGCAGCCAGACGCTAATCGGGACAGGGCTGCAGTATTTT; CDR3: CASSQTLIGTGLQYF
size: -; V: TRBV5-1; J: TRBJ2-6; D: -; DNA: TGCGCCAGCAGCCGGGGGGCGTCTGGGGCCAACGTCCTGACTTTC; CDR3: CASSRGASGANVLTF
size: -; V: TRBV5-5; J: TRBJ1-2; D: -; DNA: TGTGCCAGCAGCTTAGACCCAGCGGTCTATGGCTACACCTTC; CDR3: CASSLDPAVYGYTF
size: -; V: TRBV28; J: TRBJ2-5; D: -; DNA: TGTGCCAGCCGTTTCGCCAGGGGCCGGGAGACCCAGTACTTC; CDR3: CASRFARGRETQYF
size: -; V: TRBV4-1; J: TRBJ1-3; D: TRBD1; DNA: TGCGCCAGCAGCCGCAAAGTAGTACAGGGGGAAGGAAACACCATATATTTT; CDR3: CASSRKVVQGEGNTIYF
size: -; V: TRBV6-1; J: TRBJ1-2; D: -; DNA: -; CDR3: CASGFGRGSTF
size: -; V: TRBV18; J: TRBJ2-3; D: TRBD1; DNA: TGTGCCAGCTCACCGATATGGGGACAGGGGGAAGATACGCAGTATTTT; CDR3: CASSPIWGQGEDTQYF
size: once; V: TRBV6-1; J: TRBJ1-1; D: -; DNA: TGTGCCAGCGCCTGGTCCGGAGGTACTGAAGCTTTCTTT; CDR3: CASAWSGGTEAFF
size: -; V: TRBV29-1; J: TRBJ1-1; D: -; DNA: TGCAGCGTTGAAGACAACACTGAAGCTTTCTTT; CDR3: CSVEDNTEAFF
size: -; V: TRBV7-2; J: TRBJ2-7; D: -; DNA: TGTGCCAGCAGCTTAGGGACAGCTACCTCCTACGAGCAGTACTTC; CDR3: CASSLGTATSYEQYF
size: -; V: TRBV5-6; J: TRBJ1-2; D: -; DNA: TGTGCCAGCAGCTTGGGAGGCCAGCCCCCCACCTATGGCTACACCTTC; CDR3: CASSLGGQPPTYGYTF
size: -; V: TRBV5-4; J: TRBJ2-1; D: -; DNA: TGTGCCAGCAGCCCGGATCCTAGGAGCTCCTACAATGAGCAGTTCTTC; CDR3: CASSPDPRSSYNEQFF
size: -; V: TRBV28; J: TRBJ2-7; D: -; DNA: TGTGCCAGCAGTTTGTTACGGGCCCACTACGAGCAGTACTTC; CDR3: CASSLLRAHYEQYF
size: -; V: TRBV7-3; J: TRBJ2-1; D: -; DNA: TGTGCCAGCAGCTTAGGCAGGGACGATGAGCAGTTCTTC; CDR3: CASSLGRDDEQFF